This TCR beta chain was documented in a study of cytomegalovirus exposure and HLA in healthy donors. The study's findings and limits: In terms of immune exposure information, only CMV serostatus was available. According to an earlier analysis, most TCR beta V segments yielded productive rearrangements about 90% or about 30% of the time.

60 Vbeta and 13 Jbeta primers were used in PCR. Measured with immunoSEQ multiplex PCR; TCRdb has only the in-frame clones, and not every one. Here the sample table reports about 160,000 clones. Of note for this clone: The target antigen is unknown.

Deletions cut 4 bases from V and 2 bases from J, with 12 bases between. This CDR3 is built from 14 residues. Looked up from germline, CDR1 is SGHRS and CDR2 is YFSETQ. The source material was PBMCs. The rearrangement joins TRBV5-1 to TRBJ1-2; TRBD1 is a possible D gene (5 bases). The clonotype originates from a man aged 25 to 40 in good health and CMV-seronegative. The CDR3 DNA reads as TGCGCCAGCAGCATATCGACAGAAAACTATGGCTACACCTTC. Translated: CASSISTENYGYTF.